Below, one T cell receptor (beta chain) is given with its context. Which antigen it targets is not known. There are no base qualities to consult, and no much larger clone falls within one base. These data come from a study of beta chain features in type 1 diabetes (dated by TCRdb to the late 2010s). For context, the study as a whole: Mean age, gender distribution, total cell number and subset yield did not differ between patients and healthy donors. The study compared TCRB repertoires of sorted circulating CD4+ T cell subsets between recently diagnosed type 1 diabetes patients and matched healthy donors. A total of 85 million to 140 million sorted cells were examined across all samples, and a strong correlation was observed between cell number per subset and RNA yield. Regulatory and stem cell-like memory subsets were obtained from only 8 patients and about 8 healthy donors, while naive and central memory subsets were obtained from all 28 donors.

The entire amount of isolated RNA was reverse transcribed using the High Capacity cDNA Reverse Transcription Kit, so the sequenced TCRB transcripts were expressed ones. Deep immunoSEQ sequencing was performed on naive, central memory and regulatory T cell samples, with an average of about 3.6 million total reads per sample. Sorted cells were lysed in RLT buffer, and RNA was extracted using DNase-treated RNeasy Micro or Mini kits according to cell number. Each cell subset was processed separately to prevent cross-contamination, with patient and healthy donor samples processed together. The immunoSEQ multiplex PCR was used to amplify TCRB sequences from cDNA, generating 87-bp fragments that spanned the CDR3 region. The amplicons were sequenced using the Illumina HiSeq platform. Per the source publication's procedure: Synthetic template baselines were used to correct PCR bias computationally, reads within Hamming distance 2 were collapsed together, and singletons that could not be merged were discarded. Reads were aligned against IMGT to assign V, D and J genes, CDR3 length and insertions or deletions at six rearrangement sites. Within each subset, clonotype counts were normalized to sorted cell number, and only after that were true diversity and Gini coefficients computed with the tcR R package. Repertoire sharing was quantified using the overlap coefficient calculated on TCRB nucleotide sequences. Out-of-frame TCRB sequences from naive cells were analyzed as a proxy for the pre-selection repertoire. The table was pulled from immuneACCESS by TCRdb, which kept in-frame rearrangements only. Such tables lose some clones; where checked, under half of the loss comes from unresolved V genes, and the rest has no known cause. From that table come the V and J calls and clone size; the DNA was used to work out D and trimming. The sample has 680,000 or so clones on record, about 14% of them singletons. The leading ten clones occupy about 0.097% of the sample.

General conclusions and limits of the study: Because cDNA was sequenced instead of genomic DNA, highly expressing activated cells could be over-represented, though the groups showed no difference in activation or CD3 levels. PCR might favor shorter templates, but patient and control samples were amplified and corrected together, so any skew would affect both groups equally. Patients with type 1 diabetes made fewer insertions and deleted more nucleotides at VDJ recombination sites, implying thymic rearrangement abnormalities. Naive, central memory and regulatory TCRB repertoires appeared more similar among patients than among healthy donors. A moderate but significant shortening of TCRB CDR3 length was observed in type 1 diabetes patients in all four CD4+ subsets. Only small numbers of individuals were included in the HLA sub-analyses, which left unresolved whether HLA type had any influence on TCRB rearrangement.

CDR1 and CDR2 (SGHNT, YYREEE) derive from the germline V gene (reference sequence). The germline ends are 5 bases apart after V is trimmed by 0 bases and J by 0 bases. The CDR3 goes from the cysteine to the phenylalanine over 14 residues. Left in the record is the CDR3 DNA by itself, 42 bases read in frame from the first base. From each donor, a single peripheral blood sample of about 116 mL on average was drawn into heparinised tubes. A BD FACSAria II and a panel including CD45RO, CCR7, CD25, CD127, CD95 and CD27 were used to sort naive, central memory, regulatory and stem cell-like memory CD4+ T cells. All sorted populations exceeded 95% purity. PBMCs were isolated immediately by Lymphoprep density gradient centrifugation and stained directly without culture. Samples were stained and sorted in pairs, with one healthy donor and one patient per experiment, so that batch effects were minimized.

Recombination joined TRBV5-4 with TRBJ2-3; confidence is insufficient to name the D gene. Sequenced input: naive CD4+ T cells from blood. What the cell subset or site label conveys for this sample: true naive CD4+ T cells. This TCR derives from a man aged 18-30 years in good health. This receptor has the CDR3 CASSLVRSTDTQYF. Read as DNA, the sequence is TGTGCCAGCAGCTTGGTCCGGAGCACAGATACGCAGTATTTT.